This TCR beta chain emerged from a study of cytomegalovirus exposure and HLA in healthy donors. Study details: The 666 first-cohort repertoires shared a platform with the 130 or so validation repertoires, as reported in a later analysis.

This clone was counted a few times. Its antigen is still unknown. Sequenced by immunoSEQ multiplex PCR; TCRdb stores in-frame clones only, minus some. The sample lists some 140,000 clones, 86% occurring once. Study outcomes and limitations: Three chains linked to CMV were shown in vitro to be specific for CMV antigens. While the bulk of TCR sequences proved rare, some public TCRs turned up in many donors. Around 160 TCR beta chains were listed as cytomegalovirus-associated.

Germline CDR1 and CDR2: SEHNR and FQNEAQ (reference sequence). Between the trimmed V and J ends, which lost 5 bases and 8 bases, there was a span of 9 bases. The CDR3 consists of 12 residues. V and J are TRBV7-9 and TRBJ1-4; possible D gene TRBD1, 5 bases. The source of this sequence is a man aged 18 to 35 in good health and CMV-seropositive. Material for sequencing was PBMCs. The CDR3 spells CASSPGREKLFF. The CDR3 DNA reads TGTGCCAGCAGCCCAGGGCGGGAAAAACTGTTTTTT.